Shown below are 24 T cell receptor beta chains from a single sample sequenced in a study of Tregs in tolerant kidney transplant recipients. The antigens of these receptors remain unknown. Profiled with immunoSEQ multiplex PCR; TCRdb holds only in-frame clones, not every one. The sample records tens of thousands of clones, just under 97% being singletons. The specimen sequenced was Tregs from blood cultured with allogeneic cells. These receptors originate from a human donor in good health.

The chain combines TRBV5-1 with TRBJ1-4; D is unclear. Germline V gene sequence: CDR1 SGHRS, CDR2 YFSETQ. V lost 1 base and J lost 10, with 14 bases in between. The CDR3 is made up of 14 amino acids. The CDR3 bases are TGCGCCAGCAGCTTGACGTTTTCGTCGGGAAAACTGTTTTTT. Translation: CASSLTFSSGKLFF. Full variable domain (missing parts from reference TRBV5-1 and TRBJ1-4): KAGVTQTPRYLIKTRGQQVTLSCSPISGHRSVSWYQQTPGQGLQFLFEYFSETQRNKGNFPGRFSGRQFSNSRSEMNVSTLELGDSALYLCASSLTFSSGKLFFGSGTQLSVL.

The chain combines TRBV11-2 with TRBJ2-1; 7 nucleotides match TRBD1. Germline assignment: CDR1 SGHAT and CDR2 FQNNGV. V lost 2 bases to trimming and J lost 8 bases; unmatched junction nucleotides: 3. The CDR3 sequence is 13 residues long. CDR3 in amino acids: CASSLNRGHEQFF. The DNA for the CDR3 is TGTGCCAGCAGCTTAAACAGGGGACATGAGCAGTTCTTC.

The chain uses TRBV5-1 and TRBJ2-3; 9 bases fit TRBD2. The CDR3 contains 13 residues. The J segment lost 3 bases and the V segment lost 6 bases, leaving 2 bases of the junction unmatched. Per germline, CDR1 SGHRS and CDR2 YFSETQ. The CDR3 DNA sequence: TGCGCCAGCACTAGCGGGGCTACAGATACGCAGTATTTT. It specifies CASTSGATDTQYF. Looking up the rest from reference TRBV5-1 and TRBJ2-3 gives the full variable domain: KAGVTQTPRYLIKTRGQQVTLSCSPISGHRSVSWYQQTPGQGLQFLFEYFSETQRNKGNFPGRFSGRQFSNSRSEMNVSTLELGDSALYLCASTSGATDTQYFGPGTRLTVL.

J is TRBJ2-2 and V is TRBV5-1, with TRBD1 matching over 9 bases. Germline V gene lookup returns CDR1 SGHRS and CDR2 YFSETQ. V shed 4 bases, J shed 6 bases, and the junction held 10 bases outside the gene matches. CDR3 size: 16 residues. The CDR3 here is CASSQGDRVGPGELFF. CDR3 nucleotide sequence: TGCGCCAGCAGCCAGGGGGACAGGGTCGGACCCGGGGAGCTGTTTTTT.

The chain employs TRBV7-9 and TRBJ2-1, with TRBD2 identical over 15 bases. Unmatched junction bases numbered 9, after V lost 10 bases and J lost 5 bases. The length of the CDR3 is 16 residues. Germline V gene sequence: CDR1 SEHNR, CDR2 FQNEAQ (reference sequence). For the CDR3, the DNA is TGTGCCACCAGGACTAGCGGGGGGGTTAGGAACAATGAGCAGTTCTTC. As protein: CATRTSGGVRNNEQFF.

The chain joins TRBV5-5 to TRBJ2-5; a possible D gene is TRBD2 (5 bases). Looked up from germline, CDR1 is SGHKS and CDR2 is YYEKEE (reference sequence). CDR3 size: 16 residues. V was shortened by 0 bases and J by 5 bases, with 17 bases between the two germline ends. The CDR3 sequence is CASSLGRGVIWETQYF. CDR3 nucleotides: TGTGCCAGCAGCTTGGGACGGGGAGTAATATGGGAGACCCAGTACTTC.

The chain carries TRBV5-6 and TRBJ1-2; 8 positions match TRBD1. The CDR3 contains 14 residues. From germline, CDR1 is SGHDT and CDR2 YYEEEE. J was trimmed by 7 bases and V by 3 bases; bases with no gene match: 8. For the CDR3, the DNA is TGTGCCAGCAGCTCTCTAGACAGGGGCGGTGGCTACACCTTC. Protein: CASSSLDRGGGYTF.

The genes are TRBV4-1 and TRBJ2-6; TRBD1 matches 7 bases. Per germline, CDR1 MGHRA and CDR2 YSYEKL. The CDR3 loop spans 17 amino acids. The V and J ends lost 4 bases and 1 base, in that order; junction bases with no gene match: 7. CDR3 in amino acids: CASSPSGTDSGANVLTF. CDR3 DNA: TGCGCCAGCAGCCCATCCGGGACAGATTCTGGGGCCAACGTCCTGACTTTC.

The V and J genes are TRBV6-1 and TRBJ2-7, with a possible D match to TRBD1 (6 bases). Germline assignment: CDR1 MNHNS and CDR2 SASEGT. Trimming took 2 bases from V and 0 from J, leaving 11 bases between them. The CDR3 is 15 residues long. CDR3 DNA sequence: TGTGCCAGCAGTGAAATCCAAGGGGGCTCCTACGAGCAGTACTTC. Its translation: CASSEIQGGSYEQYF.

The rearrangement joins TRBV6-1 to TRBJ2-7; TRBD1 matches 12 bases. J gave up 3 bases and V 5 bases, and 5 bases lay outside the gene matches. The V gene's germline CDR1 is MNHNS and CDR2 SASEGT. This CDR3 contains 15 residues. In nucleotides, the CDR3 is TGTGCCAGCAGTCGGGACAGGGGGCCGATCTACGAGCAGTACTTC. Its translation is CASSRDRGPIYEQYF.

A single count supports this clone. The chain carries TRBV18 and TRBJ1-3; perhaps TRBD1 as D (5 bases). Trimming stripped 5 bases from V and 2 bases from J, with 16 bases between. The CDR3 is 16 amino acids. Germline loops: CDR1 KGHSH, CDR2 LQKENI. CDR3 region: CASSTLGGATGNTIYF. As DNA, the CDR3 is TGTGCCAGCTCAACCCTTGGTGGGGCAACTGGAAACACCATATATTTT.

The CDR3 sequence: CASRGLAGATDTQYF. The DNA of the CDR3 is TGTGCCAGCAGGGGACTAGCGGGAGCCACAGATACGCAGTATTTT. V usage is TRBV2 and J usage is TRBJ2-3; 14 bases align to TRBD2. This CDR3 is built from 15 residues. Trimming took 6 bases from V and 2 from J; bases not matched to a gene: 1. Germline V gene lookup returns CDR1 SNHLY and CDR2 FYNNEI. Combining the CDR3 with reference TRBV2 and TRBJ2-3 gives the whole variable domain EPEVTQTPSHQVTQMGQEVILRCVPISNHLYFYWYRQILGQKVEFLVSFYNNEISEKSEIFDDQFSVERPDGSNFTLKIRSTKLEDSAMYFCASRGLAGATDTQYFGPGTRLTVL.

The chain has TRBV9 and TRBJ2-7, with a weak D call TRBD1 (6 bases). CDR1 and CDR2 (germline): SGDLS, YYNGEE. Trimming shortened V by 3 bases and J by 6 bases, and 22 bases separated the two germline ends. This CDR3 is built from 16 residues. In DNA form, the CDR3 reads TGTGCCAGCAGCGCTGGGGCCGGGACACTCTCCCTCGAGCAGTACTTC. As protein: CASSAGAGTLSLEQYF.

The CDR3 region has the DNA TGTGCCAGCAGATACCAAGAGACAGCCTATGGCTACACCTTC. As protein: CASRYQETAYGYTF. The chain combines TRBV2 with TRBJ1-2; TRBD1 might be the D (5 bases). The CDR3 length is 14 residues. CDR1 SNHLY and CDR2 FYNNEI come from the germline V gene. Trimming took 6 bases from V and 4 from J, leaving 15 bases between them.

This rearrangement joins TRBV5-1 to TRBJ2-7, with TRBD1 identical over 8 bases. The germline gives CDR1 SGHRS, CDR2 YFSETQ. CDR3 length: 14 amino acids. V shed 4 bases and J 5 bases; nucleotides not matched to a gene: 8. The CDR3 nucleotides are TGCGCCAGCAGCGGCCCGGACAGGGTCAACGAGCAGTACTTC. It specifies CASSGPDRVNEQYF.

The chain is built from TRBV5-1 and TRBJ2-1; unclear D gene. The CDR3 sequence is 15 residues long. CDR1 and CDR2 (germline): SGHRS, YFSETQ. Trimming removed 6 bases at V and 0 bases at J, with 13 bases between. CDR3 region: CASKFDLSSYNEQFF. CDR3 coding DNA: TGCGCCAGCAAATTCGACTTGAGCTCCTACAATGAGCAGTTCTTC.

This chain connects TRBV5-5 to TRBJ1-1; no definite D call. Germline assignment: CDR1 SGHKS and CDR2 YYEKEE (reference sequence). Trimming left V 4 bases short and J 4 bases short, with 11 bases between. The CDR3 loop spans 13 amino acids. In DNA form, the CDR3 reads TGTGCCAGCAGCCTATGGTGGTTCACTGAAGCTTTCTTT. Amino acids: CASSLWWFTEAFF.

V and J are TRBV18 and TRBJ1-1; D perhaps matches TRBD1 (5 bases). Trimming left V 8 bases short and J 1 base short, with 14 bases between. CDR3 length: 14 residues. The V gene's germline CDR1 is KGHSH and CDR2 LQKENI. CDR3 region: CASDRGIPNTEAFF. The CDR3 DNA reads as TGTGCCAGCGACCGGGGGATACCGAACACTGAAGCTTTCTTT. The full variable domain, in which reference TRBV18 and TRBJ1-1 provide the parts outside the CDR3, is NAGVMQNPRHLVRRRGQEARLRCSPMKGHSHVYWYRQLPEEGLKFMVYLQKENIIDESGMPKERFSAEFPKEGPSILRIQQVVRGDSAAYFCASDRGIPNTEAFFGQGTRLTVV.

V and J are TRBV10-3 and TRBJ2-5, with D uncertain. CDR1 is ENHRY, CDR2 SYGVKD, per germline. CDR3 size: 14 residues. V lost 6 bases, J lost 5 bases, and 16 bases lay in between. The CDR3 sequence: CAISAGTTRETQYF. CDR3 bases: TGTGCCATCAGCGCTGGAACCACCCGGGAGACCCAGTACTTC.

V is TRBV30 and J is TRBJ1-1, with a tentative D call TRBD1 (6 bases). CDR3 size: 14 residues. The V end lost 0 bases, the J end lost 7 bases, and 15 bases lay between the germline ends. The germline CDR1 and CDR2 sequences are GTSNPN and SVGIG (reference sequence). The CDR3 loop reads CAWSVHGGGGEAFF. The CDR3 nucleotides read TGTGCCTGGAGTGTACACGGGGGCGGCGGTGAAGCTTTCTTT.

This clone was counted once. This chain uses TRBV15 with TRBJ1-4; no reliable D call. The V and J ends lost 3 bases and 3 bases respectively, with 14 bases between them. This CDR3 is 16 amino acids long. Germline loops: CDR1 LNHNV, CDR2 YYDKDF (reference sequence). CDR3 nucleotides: TGTGCCACCAGCAGGGGTAACAGCAACCCTAATGAAAAACTGTTTTTT. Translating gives CATSRGNSNPNEKLFF.

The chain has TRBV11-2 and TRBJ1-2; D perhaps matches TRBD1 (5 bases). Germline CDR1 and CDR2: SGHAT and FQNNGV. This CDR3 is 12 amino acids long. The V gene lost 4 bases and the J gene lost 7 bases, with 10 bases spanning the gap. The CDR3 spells CASSWGGSGYTF. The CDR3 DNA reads TGTGCCAGCAGCTGGGGGGGATCTGGCTACACCTTC.

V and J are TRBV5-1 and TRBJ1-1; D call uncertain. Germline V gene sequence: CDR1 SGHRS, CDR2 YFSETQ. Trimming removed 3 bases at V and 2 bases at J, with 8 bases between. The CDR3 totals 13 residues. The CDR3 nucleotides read TGCGCCAGCAGCTCGTACATAAACACTGAAGCTTTCTTT. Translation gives CASSSYINTEAFF.

The CDR3 reads CASRVAGPNTGELFF. CDR3 DNA sequence: TGTGCCAGCAGAGTAGCGGGGCCGAACACCGGGGAGCTGTTTTTT. This sequence joins TRBV5-4 and TRBJ2-2, with 8 bases matching TRBD2. The ends lost 5 bases at V and 0 bases at J; junction bases unmatched: 3. The V gene's germline CDR1 is SGHNT and CDR2 YYREEE (reference sequence). This CDR3 has 15 amino acids.